Reported below is one TCR beta chain. The antigen remains unidentified. This entry is derived from a study of cytomegalovirus exposure and HLA in healthy donors. Study observations and caveats: Per published accounts, TCR beta sequences correctly predicted the HLA-A and HLA-B alleles of most subjects.

The PCR ran on 60 Vbeta and 13 Jbeta primers. Using immunoSEQ multiplex PCR, the repertoire was profiled, and TCRdb retains in-frame clones only, with some absent. The table has some 150,000 clones, around 82% seen once. The germline V gene encodes CDR1 SGHRS and CDR2 YFSETQ. The trim removed 2 bases at V and 8 bases at J, leaving 8 bases unmatched. This CDR3 is built from 15 residues. Sequenced: PBMCs. The rearrangement joins TRBV5-1 to TRBJ1-4; 8 bases fit TRBD1. This TCR came from a woman aged 50 to 60 in good health and CMV-seropositive. The CDR3 DNA reads TGCGCCAGCAGCTTCCAGGGGGCAACGTCCGAAAAACTGTTTTTT. Its protein is CASSFQGATSEKLFF.